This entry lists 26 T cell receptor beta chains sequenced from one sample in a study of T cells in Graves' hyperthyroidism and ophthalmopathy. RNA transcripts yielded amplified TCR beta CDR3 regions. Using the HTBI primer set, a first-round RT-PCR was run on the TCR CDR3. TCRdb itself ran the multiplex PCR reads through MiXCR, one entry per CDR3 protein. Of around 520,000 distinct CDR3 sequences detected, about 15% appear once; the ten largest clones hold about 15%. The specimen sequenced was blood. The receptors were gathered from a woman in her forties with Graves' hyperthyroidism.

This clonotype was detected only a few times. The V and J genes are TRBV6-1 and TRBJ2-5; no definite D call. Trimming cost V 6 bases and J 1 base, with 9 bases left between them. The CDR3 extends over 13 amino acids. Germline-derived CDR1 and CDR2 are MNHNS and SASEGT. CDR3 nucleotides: TGTGCCAGCAGCTGGAGCCTCCAAGAGACCCAGTACTTC. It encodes CASSWSLQETQYF.

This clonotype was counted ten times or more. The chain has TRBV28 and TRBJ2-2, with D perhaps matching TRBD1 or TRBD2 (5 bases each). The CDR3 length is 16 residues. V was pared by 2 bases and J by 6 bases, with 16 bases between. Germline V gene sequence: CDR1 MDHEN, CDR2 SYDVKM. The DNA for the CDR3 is TGTGCCAGCAGTTTACGGGAACAGGTTAAATCCGGGGAGCTGTTTTTT. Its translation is CASSLREQVKSGELFF. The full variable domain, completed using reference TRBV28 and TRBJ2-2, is DVKVTQSSRYLVKRTGEKVFLECVQDMDHENMFWYRQDPGLGLRLIYFSYDVKMKEKGDIPEGYSVSREKKERFSLILESASTNQTSMYLCASSLREQVKSGELFFGEGSRLTVL.

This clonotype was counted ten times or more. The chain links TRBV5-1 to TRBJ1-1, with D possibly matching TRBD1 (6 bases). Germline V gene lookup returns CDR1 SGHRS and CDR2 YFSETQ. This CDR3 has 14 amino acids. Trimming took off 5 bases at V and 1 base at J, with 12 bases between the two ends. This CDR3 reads CASRVGQSNTEAFF. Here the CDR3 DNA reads TGCGCCAGCAGGGTAGGACAGTCGAACACTGAAGCTTTCTTT. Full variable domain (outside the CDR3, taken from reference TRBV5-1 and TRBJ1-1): KAGVTQTPRYLIKTRGQQVTLSCSPISGHRSVSWYQQTPGQGLQFLFEYFSETQRNKGNFPGRFSGRQFSNSRSEMNVSTLELGDSALYLCASRVGQSNTEAFFGQGTRLTVV.

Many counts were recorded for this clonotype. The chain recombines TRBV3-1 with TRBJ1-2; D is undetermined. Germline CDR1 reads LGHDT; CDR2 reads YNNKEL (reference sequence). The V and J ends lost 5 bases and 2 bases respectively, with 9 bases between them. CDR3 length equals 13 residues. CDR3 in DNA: TGTGCCAGCAGCAAGGACGGAAACTATGGCTACACCTTC. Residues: CASSKDGNYGYTF. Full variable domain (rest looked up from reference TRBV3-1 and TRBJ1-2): DTAVSQTPKYLVTQMGNDKSIKCEQNLGHDTMYWYKQDSKKFLKIMFSYNNKELIINETVPNRFSPKSPDKAHLNLHINSLELGDSAVYFCASSKDGNYGYTFGSGTRLTVV.

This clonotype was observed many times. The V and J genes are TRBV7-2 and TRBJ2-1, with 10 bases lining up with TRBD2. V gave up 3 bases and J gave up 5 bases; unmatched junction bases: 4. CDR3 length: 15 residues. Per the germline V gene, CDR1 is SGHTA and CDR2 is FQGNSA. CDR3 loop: CASSLTSGSHNEQFF. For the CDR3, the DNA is TGTGCCAGCAGCTTGACTAGCGGGTCCCACAATGAGCAGTTCTTC.

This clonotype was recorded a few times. The CDR3 DNA is TGTGCCAGCAGCTTACCCGGGACCCGAGGGTGGTTCTTC. This codes for CASSLPGTRGWFF. The chain carries TRBV7-9 and TRBJ2-1; either TRBD1 or TRBD2 may fit D (5 bases each). The CDR3 consists of 13 residues. Germline V gene data show CDR1 as SEHNR and CDR2 as FQNEAQ (reference sequence). V lost 2 bases to trimming and J lost 15 bases, with 17 bases between them.

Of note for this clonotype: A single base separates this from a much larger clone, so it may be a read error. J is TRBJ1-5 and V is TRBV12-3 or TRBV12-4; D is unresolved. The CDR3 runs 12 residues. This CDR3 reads CASSSESQPQRF. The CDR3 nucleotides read TGTGCCAGCAGTAGCGAGAGCCAGCCCCAGCGTTTT.

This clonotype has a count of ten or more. The CDR3 spells CATGQGNEQFF. The CDR3 nucleotides are TGTGCCACGGGACAGGGTAATGAGCAGTTCTTC. V usage is TRBV27 and J usage is TRBJ2-1; 9 nucleotides agree with TRBD1. With V trimmed by 10 bases and J by 7 bases, 2 bases remained unmatched. This CDR3 has 11 amino acids. Germline CDR1 MNHEY, CDR2 SMNVEV (reference sequence).

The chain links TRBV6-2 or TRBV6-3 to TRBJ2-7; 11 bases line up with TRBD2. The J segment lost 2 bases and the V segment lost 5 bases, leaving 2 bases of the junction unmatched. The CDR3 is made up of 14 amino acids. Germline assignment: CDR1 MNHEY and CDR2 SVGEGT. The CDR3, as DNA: TGTGCCAGCAGTGGACTAGCGGGTCCCTACGAGCAGTACTTC. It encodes CASSGLAGPYEQYF.

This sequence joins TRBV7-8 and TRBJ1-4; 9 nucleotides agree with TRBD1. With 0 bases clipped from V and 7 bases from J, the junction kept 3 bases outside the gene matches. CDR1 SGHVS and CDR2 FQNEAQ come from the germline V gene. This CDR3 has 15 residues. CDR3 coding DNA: TGTGCCAGCAGCTTAGCGGGGACAGGGATTGAAAAACTGTTTTTT. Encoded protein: CASSLAGTGIEKLFF.

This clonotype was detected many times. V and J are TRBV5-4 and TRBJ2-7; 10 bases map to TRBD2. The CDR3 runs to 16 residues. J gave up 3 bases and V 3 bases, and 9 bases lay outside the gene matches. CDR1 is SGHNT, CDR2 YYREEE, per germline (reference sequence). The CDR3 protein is CASSSPGTSVYYEQYF. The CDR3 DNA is TGTGCCAGCAGCTCCCCAGGGACTAGCGTTTACTACGAGCAGTACTTC.

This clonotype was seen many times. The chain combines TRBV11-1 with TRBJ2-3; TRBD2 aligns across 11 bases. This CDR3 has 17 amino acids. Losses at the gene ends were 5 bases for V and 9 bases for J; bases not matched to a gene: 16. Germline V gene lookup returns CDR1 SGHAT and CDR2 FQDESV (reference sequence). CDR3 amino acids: CASSLNPGLADSDTQYF. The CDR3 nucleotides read TGTGCCAGCAGCCTTAACCCGGGACTAGCGGACTCGGACACGCAGTATTTT. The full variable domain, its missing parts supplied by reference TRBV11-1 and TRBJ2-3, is EAEVAQSPRYKITEKSQAVAFWCDPISGHATLYWYRQILGQGPELLVQFQDESVVDDSQLPKDRFSAERLKGVDSTLKIQPAELGDSAMYLCASSLNPGLADSDTQYFGPGTRLTVL.

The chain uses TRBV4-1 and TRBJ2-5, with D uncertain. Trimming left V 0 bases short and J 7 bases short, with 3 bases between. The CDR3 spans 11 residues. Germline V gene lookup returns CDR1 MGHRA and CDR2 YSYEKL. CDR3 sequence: CASSQEVTQYF. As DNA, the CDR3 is TGCGCCAGCAGCCAAGAGGTGACCCAGTACTTC.

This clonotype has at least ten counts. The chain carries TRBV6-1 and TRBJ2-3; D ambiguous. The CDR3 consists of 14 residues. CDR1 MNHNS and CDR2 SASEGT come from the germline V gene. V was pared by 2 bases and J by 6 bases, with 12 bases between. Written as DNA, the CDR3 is TGTGCCAGCAGTGAACCAATGAGGCTCGATACGCAGTATTTT. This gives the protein CASSEPMRLDTQYF.

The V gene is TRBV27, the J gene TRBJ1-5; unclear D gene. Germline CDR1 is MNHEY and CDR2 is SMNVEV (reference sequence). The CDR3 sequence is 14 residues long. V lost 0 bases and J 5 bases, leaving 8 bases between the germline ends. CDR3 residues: CASSLSVGDQPQHF. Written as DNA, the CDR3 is TGTGCCAGCAGTTTATCTGTGGGTGATCAGCCCCAGCATTTT.

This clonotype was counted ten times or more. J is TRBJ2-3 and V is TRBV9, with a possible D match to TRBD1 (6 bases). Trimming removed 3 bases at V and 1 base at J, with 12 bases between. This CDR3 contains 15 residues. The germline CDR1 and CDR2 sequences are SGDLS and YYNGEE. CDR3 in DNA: TGTGCCAGCAGCGAGTTGGACAGCGGCACAGATACGCAGTATTTT. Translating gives CASSELDSGTDTQYF.

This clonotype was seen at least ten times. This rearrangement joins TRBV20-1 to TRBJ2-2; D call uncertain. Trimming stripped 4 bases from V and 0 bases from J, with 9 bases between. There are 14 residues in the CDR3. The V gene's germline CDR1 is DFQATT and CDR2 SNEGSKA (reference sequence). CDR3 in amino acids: CSANYRSNTGELFF. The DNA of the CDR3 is TGCAGTGCTAATTACAGATCGAACACCGGGGAGCTGTTTTTT.

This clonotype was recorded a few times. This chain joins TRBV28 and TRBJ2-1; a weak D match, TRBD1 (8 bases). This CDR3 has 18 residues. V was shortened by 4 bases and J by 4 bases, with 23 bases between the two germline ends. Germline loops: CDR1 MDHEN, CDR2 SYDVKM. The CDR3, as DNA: TGTGCCAGCAGTTCAGGACAGGGAGGGACTACTTTATACAATGAGCAGTTCTTC. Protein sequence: CASSSGQGGTTLYNEQFF.

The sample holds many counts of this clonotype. The CDR3 nucleotides are TGCGCCAGCAGCTTTGGACAGGGCTATGGCTACACCTTC. Its translation is CASSFGQGYGYTF. V and J are TRBV5-1 and TRBJ1-2, with 8 nucleotides matching TRBD1. Trimming at V came to 2 bases and at J to 4 bases, leaving 1 base not matched to a gene. This CDR3 region has 13 residues. Germline values: CDR1 SGHRS, CDR2 YFSETQ.

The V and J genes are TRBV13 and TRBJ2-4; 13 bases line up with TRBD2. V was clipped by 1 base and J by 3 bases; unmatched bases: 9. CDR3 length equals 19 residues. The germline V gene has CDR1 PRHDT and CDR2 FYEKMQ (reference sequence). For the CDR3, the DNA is TGTGCCAGCAGCTTAGTTGGGACTAGCGGGAACCTTCTCAAAAACATTCAGTACTTC. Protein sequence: CASSLVGTSGNLLKNIQYF.

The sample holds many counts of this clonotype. The CDR3 bases are TGTGCCAGCAGTCTACAGGGAGGAGGCAATCAGCCCCAGCATTTT. Translated, it gives CASSLQGGGNQPQHF. The rearrangement uses TRBV7-2 and TRBJ1-5; possibly TRBD1 for D (6 bases). Per germline, CDR1 SGHTA and CDR2 FQGNSA. The germline V and J ends were trimmed by 6 bases and 2 bases, with 14 bases remaining between them. The CDR3 is 15 residues long. The full variable domain, its missing parts supplied by reference TRBV7-2 and TRBJ1-5, is GAGVSQSPSNKVTEKGKDVELRCDPISGHTALYWYRQSLGQGLEFLIYFQGNSAPDKSGLPSDRFSAERTGGSVSTLTIQRTQQEDSAVYLCASSLQGGGNQPQHFGDGTRLSIL.

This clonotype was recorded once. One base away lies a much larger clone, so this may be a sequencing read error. The CDR3 region has the DNA TGTGCCACCAGCAGAGTCGCAGGGGCCCACGAGCAGTACTTC. This sequence encodes CATSRVAGAHEQYF. This chain joins TRBV15 and TRBJ2-7; the D gene is possibly TRBD1 (6 bases). Germline CDR1 reads LNHNV; CDR2 reads YYDKDF (reference sequence). The CDR3 has 14 amino acids. The germline V and J ends were trimmed by 1 base and 5 bases, with 12 bases remaining between them.

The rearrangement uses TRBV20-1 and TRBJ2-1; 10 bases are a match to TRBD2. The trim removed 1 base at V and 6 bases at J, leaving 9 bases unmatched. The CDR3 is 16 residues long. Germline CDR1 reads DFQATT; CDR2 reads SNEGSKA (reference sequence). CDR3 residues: CSARGNMKREGNEQFF. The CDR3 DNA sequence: TGCAGTGCTAGAGGAAATATGAAGCGGGAGGGCAATGAGCAGTTCTTC.

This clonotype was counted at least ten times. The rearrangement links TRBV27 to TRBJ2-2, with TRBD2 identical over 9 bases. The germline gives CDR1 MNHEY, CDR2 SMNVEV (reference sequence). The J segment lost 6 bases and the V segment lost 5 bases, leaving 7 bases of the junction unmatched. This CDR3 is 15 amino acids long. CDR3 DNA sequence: TGTGCCAGCAGTACGTTAGCGGGAGTCGCCGGGGAGCTGTTTTTT. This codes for CASSTLAGVAGELFF.

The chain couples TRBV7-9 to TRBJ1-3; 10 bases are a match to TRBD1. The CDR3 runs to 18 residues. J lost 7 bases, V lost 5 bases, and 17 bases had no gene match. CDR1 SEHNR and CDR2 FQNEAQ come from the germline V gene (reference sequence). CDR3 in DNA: TGTGCCAGCAGCCCCGAAGGAACTGACAGGGGGCATGGGAACACCATATATTTT. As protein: CASSPEGTDRGHGNTIYF.

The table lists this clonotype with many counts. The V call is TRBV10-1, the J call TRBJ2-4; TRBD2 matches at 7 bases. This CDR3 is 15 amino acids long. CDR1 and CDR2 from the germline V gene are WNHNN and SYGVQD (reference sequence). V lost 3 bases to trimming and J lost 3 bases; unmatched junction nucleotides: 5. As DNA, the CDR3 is TGCGCCAGCAGTGATCGGGGGGATAGCAAAAACATTCAGTACTTC. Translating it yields CASSDRGDSKNIQYF.